The 20 T cell receptor beta chains given below trace back to one sample, sequenced in a study of shared clonotypes between healthy human individuals (dated by TCRdb to the early 2020s). Libraries came from the immunoSEQ multiplex PCR assay. The table comes from immuneACCESS by way of TCRdb, which keeps in-frame sequences with V and J called. Part of the clones is missing from these tables; in studies checked, under half for an unresolved V gene and the rest for unknown reasons. The sample has about 2.4 million clones on record, approximately 90% of them singletons. The leading ten clones occupy over 0.12% of the sample. Sequenced: naive CD4+ T cells sorted from blood. The cell subset or site label here, explained by the study, means: CD45RA+ positively selected. All receptors come from a man aged 18 to 30 in good health.

This clone was seen more than once but under ten times. Other nucleotide sequences in the sample specify the same CDR3. The chain joins TRBV18 to TRBJ1-5, with D tentatively TRBD1 (5 bases). This CDR3 comprises 14 residues. Germline V gene sequence: CDR1 KGHSH, CDR2 LQKENI. V was pared by 3 bases and J by 1 base, with 7 bases between. CDR3 bases: TGTGCCAGCTCACCGGGACTGAGCAATCAGCCCCAGCATTTT. Translation: CASSPGLSNQPQHF.

CDR3 sequence: CASSQPATTQYF. Written as DNA, the CDR3 is TGTGCCAGCAGCCAACCAGCCACAACCCAGTACTTC. This chain joins TRBV4-2 and TRBJ2-5; D gene unclear. The CDR3 runs 12 residues. Germline loops: CDR1 LGHNA, CDR2 YNFKEQ. V was clipped by 2 bases and J by 8 bases, with 9 bases between them.

This clone was observed a single time. The chain recombines TRBV7-9 with TRBJ1-2; D is unclear. The CDR3 runs 15 residues. Looked up from germline, CDR1 is SEHNR and CDR2 is FQNEAQ (reference sequence). The germline V and J ends were trimmed by 2 bases and 4 bases, with 14 bases remaining between them. DNA for the CDR3: TGTGCCAGCAGCTTAATGAACATCTTTATCTATGGCTACACCTTC. Protein product: CASSLMNIFIYGYTF. Combining the CDR3 with reference TRBV7-9 and TRBJ1-2 gives the whole variable domain DTGVSQNPRHKITKRGQNVTFRCDPISEHNRLYWYRQTLGQGPEFLTYFQNEAQLEKSRLLSDRFSAERPKGSFSTLEIQRTEQGDSAMYLCASSLMNIFIYGYTFGSGTRLTVV.

Points on this clone: Additional DNA sequences in this sample encode the identical CDR3. V gene TRBV10-3 combines with J gene TRBJ1-1; D is undetermined. The length of the CDR3 is 11 residues. V was pared by 3 bases and J by 7 bases, with 6 bases between. CDR1 ENHRY and CDR2 SYGVKD come from the germline V gene. The CDR3 DNA follows: TGTGCCATCAGTGAAGGAGGTGAAGCTTTCTTT. Amino acid sequence: CAISEGGEAFF.

This clone was observed a handful of times. This CDR3 is also generated by other DNA sequences in the sample. Here the CDR3 DNA reads TGTGCCTGGAGTGGCGGTAGGGATCAGCCCCAGCATTTT. It codes for CAWSGGRDQPQHF. V gene TRBV30 combines with J gene TRBJ1-5, with D unresolved. CDR1 is GTSNPN, CDR2 SVGIG, per germline (reference sequence). The CDR3 sequence is 13 residues long. Trimming cost V 1 base and J 5 bases, with 9 bases left between them.

As regards this clone: The same CDR3 arises from other DNA sequences in this sample as well. The genes are TRBV5-1 and TRBJ1-1; no reliable D call. The CDR3 has 14 amino acids. With 4 bases removed from V and 1 base from J, the gap between germline ends came to 11 bases. Per germline, CDR1 SGHRS and CDR2 YFSETQ. CDR3 sequence reads: CASSPTAGNTEAFF. Here the CDR3 DNA reads TGCGCCAGCAGCCCGACGGCGGGGAACACTGAAGCTTTCTTT.

The J gene is TRBJ1-1, the V gene TRBV6-6, with TRBD1 matching 9 bases. Germline-derived CDR1 and CDR2 are MNHNY and SVGAGI (reference sequence). This CDR3 has 15 residues. V shed 6 bases, J shed 2 bases, and the junction held 7 bases outside the gene matches. CDR3 amino acids: CASRNPQGANTEAFF. CDR3 nucleotides: TGTGCCAGCAGAAACCCACAGGGGGCCAACACTGAAGCTTTCTTT.

This chain links TRBV6-6 with TRBJ1-5, with TRBD1 matching over 7 bases. Germline V CDR1 and CDR2: MNHNY, SVGAGI (reference sequence). Unmatched junction bases numbered 5, after V lost 2 bases and J lost 4 bases. The CDR3 is made up of 15 amino acids. The CDR3 DNA sequence: TGTGCCAGCAGTTACAGACAGGGCAGTAATCAGCCCCAGCATTTT. This codes for CASSYRQGSNQPQHF.

As regards this clone: The same CDR3 also results from other DNA sequences found in this sample. The rearrangement links TRBV5-1 to TRBJ2-3, with a possible D match to TRBD2 (5 bases). The germline V gene encodes CDR1 SGHRS and CDR2 YFSETQ. This CDR3 spans 13 amino acids. Trimming removed 4 bases from V and 3 bases from J, with 9 bases in between. CDR3: CASSRGGTDTQYF. The CDR3 region has the DNA TGCGCCAGCAGCCGAGGAGGAACAGATACGCAGTATTTT.

This chain connects TRBV28 to TRBJ2-5, with D possibly being TRBD1 or TRBD2 (6 bases each). V was shortened by 5 bases and J by 5 bases, with 18 bases between the two germline ends. The V gene's germline CDR1 is MDHEN and CDR2 SYDVKM. CDR3 length: 15 residues. The DNA of the CDR3 is TGTGCCAGCAGTCGTTCAGGGGCAGGAGGGGAGACCCAGTACTTC. Its translation is CASSRSGAGGETQYF.

Comment on this clone: The sample carries other DNA sequences with the same CDR3. V and J are TRBV5-1 and TRBJ2-5; 7 positions agree with TRBD2. This CDR3 has 13 amino acids. Germline lookup yields CDR1 SGHRS and CDR2 YFSETQ. V shed 0 bases, J shed 5 bases, and the junction held 1 base outside the gene matches. The CDR3 DNA sequence: TGCGCCAGCAGCTTGGCCGGGAGGGAGACCCAGTACTTC. It translates to CASSLAGRETQYF. The full variable domain, its missing parts supplied by reference TRBV5-1 and TRBJ2-5, is KAGVTQTPRYLIKTRGQQVTLSCSPISGHRSVSWYQQTPGQGLQFLFEYFSETQRNKGNFPGRFSGRQFSNSRSEMNVSTLELGDSALYLCASSLAGRETQYFGPGTRLLVL.

In its sample, this clone was seen a few times. The genes are TRBV30 and TRBJ1-5, with 7 bases aligning to TRBD1. V was clipped by 3 bases and J by 7 bases; unmatched bases: 9. The CDR3 has 14 amino acids. Per the germline V gene, CDR1 is GTSNPN and CDR2 is SVGIG (reference sequence). The CDR3 DNA is TGTGCCTGGAGCTCCGGAGGGGGCGGCCAGCCCCAGCATTTT. It translates to CAWSSGGGGQPQHF.

The CDR3 coding sequence is TGTGCCAGCAGTTACGCGGACAGTAACTATGGCTACACCTTC. It specifies CASSYADSNYGYTF. J is TRBJ1-2 and V is TRBV6-5; D may be TRBD1 (6 bases). The CDR3 totals 14 residues. The V gene lost 2 bases and the J gene lost 1 base, with 8 bases spanning the gap. Germline CDR1 and CDR2: MNHEY and SVGAGI.

This clone occurred once. The chain combines TRBV27 with TRBJ1-1; D is unresolved. Looked up from germline, CDR1 is MNHEY and CDR2 is SMNVEV (reference sequence). Trimming stripped 0 bases from V and 1 base from J, with 12 bases between. The CDR3 is made up of 16 amino acids. The CDR3 loop reads CASSLSLGIKNTEAFF. CDR3 DNA: TGTGCCAGCAGTTTATCGCTGGGAATCAAGAACACTGAAGCTTTCTTT.

V gene TRBV11-2 combines with J gene TRBJ1-1; no clear D. The CDR3 has 13 residues. Looked up from germline, CDR1 is SGHAT and CDR2 is FQNNGV. Deletions cut 2 bases from V and 7 bases from J, with 11 bases between. CDR3 DNA: TGTGCCAGCAGCTTAAAGGGAACTCTTGAAGCTTTCTTT. As protein: CASSLKGTLEAFF. The complete variable domain, with remaining parts taken from reference TRBV11-2 and TRBJ1-1, reads EAGVAQSPRYKIIEKRQSVAFWCNPISGHATLYWYQQILGQGPKLLIQFQNNGVVDDSQLPKDRFSAERLKGVDSTLKIQPAKLEDSAVYLCASSLKGTLEAFFGQGTRLTVV.

This clone was counted once. The V gene is TRBV6-5, the J gene TRBJ2-3; D not certain. This CDR3 spans 14 amino acids. Germline V gene lookup returns CDR1 MNHEY and CDR2 SVGAGI. Trimming shortened V by 4 bases and J by 4 bases, and 12 bases separated the two germline ends. CDR3 amino acids: CASSSPGGADTQYF. The CDR3 region has the DNA TGTGCCAGCAGTTCCCCCGGCGGCGCAGATACGCAGTATTTT.

V and J are TRBV18 and TRBJ1-1, with D perhaps TRBD1 (6 bases). CDR1 is KGHSH and CDR2 is LQKENI in the germline V gene. Trimming took 6 bases from V and 1 from J, leaving 15 bases between them. The CDR3 is 15 amino acids. CDR3 loop: CASSQEDSPNTEAFF. The CDR3 DNA is TGTGCCAGCTCGCAGGAGGACAGCCCGAACACTGAAGCTTTCTTT.

The chain uses TRBV6-1 and TRBJ1-1, with a tentative D call TRBD1 (6 bases). Deletions cut 7 bases from V and 0 bases from J, with 15 bases between. The germline gives CDR1 MNHNS, CDR2 SASEGT. The CDR3 covers 15 residues. CDR3 amino acids: CASMSTGGVNTEAFF. The CDR3, as DNA: TGTGCCAGCATGTCGACAGGAGGGGTGAACACTGAAGCTTTCTTT.

The V and J genes are TRBV28 and TRBJ1-5; the D gene is possibly TRBD1 (5 bases). Germline loops: CDR1 MDHEN, CDR2 SYDVKM. Between the trimmed V and J ends, which lost 6 bases and 0 bases, there was a span of 12 bases. CDR3 length equals 15 residues. CDR3: CASRRRGGSNQPQHF. CDR3 sequence (DNA): TGTGCCAGCAGACGGCGGGGGGGTAGCAATCAGCCCCAGCATTTT.

This clone occurred a few times. Other DNA sequences within the sample encode an identical CDR3. The chain employs TRBV5-1 and TRBJ1-1; 8 nucleotides match TRBD1. V lost 2 bases to trimming and J lost 1 base; unmatched junction nucleotides: 1. The CDR3 loop spans 14 amino acids. Germline loops: CDR1 SGHRS, CDR2 YFSETQ. The CDR3 region has the DNA TGCGCCAGCAGCTTTGGACAGGGGAACACTGAAGCTTTCTTT. This encodes CASSFGQGNTEAFF.